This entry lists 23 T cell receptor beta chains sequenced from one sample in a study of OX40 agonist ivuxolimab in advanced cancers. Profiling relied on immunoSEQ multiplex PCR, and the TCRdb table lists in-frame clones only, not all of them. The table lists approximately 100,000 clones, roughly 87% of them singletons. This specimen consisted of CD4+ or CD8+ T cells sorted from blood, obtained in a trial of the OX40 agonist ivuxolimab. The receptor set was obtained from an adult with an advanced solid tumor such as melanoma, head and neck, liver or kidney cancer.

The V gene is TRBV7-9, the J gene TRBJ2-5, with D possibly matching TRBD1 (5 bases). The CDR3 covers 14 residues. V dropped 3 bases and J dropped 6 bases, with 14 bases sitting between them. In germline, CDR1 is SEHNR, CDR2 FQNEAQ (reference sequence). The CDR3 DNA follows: TGTGCCAGCAGCTTGGGGCAGGGTCAAAAGACCCAGTACTTC. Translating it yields CASSLGQGQKTQYF.

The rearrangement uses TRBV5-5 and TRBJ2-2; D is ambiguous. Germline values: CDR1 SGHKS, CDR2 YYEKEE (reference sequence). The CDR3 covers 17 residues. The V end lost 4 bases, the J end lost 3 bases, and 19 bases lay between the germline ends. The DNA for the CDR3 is TGTGCCAGCAGCCCAACCTTGAGGAGAACGGACACCGGGGAGCTGTTTTTT. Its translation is CASSPTLRRTDTGELFF.

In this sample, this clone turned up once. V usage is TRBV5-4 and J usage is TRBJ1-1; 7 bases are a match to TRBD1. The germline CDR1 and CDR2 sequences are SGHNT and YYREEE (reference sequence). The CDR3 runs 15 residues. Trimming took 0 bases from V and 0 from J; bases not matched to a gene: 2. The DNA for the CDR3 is TGTGCCAGCAGCTTGGAGGGGGCCATGAACACTGAAGCTTTCTTT. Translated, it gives CASSLEGAMNTEAFF.

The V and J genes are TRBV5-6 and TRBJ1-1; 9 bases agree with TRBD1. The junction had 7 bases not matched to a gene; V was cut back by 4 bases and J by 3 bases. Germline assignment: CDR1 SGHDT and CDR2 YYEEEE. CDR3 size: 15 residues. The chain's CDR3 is CASSPTGGADTEAFF. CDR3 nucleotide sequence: TGTGCCAGCAGCCCCACAGGGGGCGCGGACACTGAAGCTTTCTTT.

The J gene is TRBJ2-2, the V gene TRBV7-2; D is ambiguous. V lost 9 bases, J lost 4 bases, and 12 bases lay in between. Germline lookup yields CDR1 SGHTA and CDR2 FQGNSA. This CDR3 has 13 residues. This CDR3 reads CASLPTGTGELFF. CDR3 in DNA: TGTGCCAGTCTCCCCACGGGCACCGGGGAGCTGTTTTTT.

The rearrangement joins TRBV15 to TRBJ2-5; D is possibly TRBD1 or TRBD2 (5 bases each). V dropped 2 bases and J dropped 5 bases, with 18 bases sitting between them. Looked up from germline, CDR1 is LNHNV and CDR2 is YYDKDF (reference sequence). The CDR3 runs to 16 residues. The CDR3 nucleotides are TGTGCCACCAGCAGAACTAGACAGCGGACACGGGAGACCCAGTACTTC. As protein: CATSRTRQRTRETQYF.

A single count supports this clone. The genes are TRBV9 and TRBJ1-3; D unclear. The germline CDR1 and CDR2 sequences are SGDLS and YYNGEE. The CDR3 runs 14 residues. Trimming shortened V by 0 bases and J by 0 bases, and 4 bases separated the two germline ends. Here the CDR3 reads CASSVDSSGNTIYF. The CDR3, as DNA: TGTGCCAGCAGCGTAGACAGCTCTGGAAACACCATATATTTT.

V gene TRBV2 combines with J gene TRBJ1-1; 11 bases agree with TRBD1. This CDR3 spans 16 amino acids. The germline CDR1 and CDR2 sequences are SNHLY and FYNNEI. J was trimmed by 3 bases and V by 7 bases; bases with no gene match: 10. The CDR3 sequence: CASNPGTGGKDTEAFF. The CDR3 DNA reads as TGTGCCAGCAATCCCGGGACAGGGGGTAAGGACACTGAAGCTTTCTTT.

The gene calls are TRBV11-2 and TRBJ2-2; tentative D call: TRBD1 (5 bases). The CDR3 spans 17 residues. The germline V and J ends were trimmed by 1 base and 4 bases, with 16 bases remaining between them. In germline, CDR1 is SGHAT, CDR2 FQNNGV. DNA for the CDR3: TGTGCCAGCAGCTTAGTAGGGTGGGGCTCGGGCACCGGGGAGCTGTTTTTT. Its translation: CASSLVGWGSGTGELFF.

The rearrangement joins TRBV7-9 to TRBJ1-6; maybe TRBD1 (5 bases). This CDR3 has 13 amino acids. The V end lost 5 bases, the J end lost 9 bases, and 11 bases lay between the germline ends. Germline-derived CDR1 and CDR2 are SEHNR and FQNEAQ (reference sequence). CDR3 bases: TGTGCCAGCAGCCTGCGGGGGTTTTCACCCCTCCACTTT. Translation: CASSLRGFSPLHF.

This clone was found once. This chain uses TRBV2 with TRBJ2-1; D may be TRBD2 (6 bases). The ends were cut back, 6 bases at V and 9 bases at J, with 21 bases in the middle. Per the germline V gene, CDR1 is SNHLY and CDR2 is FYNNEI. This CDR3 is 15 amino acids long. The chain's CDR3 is CASRVQGGRRPEQFF. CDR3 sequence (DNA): TGTGCCAGCAGAGTTCAGGGAGGACGTAGGCCTGAGCAGTTCTTC.

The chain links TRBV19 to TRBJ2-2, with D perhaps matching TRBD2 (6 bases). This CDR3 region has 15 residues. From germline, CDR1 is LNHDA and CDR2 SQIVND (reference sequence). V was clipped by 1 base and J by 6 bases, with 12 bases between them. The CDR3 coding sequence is TGTGCCAGTAGTATAGTGGGCGGGGAGCCCGGGGAGCTGTTTTTT. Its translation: CASSIVGGEPGELFF.

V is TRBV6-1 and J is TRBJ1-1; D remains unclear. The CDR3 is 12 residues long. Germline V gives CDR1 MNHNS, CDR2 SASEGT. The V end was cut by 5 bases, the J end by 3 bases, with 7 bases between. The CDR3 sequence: CASSLRDTEAFF. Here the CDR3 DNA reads TGTGCCAGCAGTTTAAGGGACACTGAAGCTTTCTTT.

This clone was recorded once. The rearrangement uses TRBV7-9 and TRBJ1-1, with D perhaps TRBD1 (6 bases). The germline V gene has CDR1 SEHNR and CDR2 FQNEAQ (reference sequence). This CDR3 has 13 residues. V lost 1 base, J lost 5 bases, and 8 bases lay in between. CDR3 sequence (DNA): TGTGCCAGCAGCTTAGATCAGGGGACTGAAGCTTTCTTT. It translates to CASSLDQGTEAFF.

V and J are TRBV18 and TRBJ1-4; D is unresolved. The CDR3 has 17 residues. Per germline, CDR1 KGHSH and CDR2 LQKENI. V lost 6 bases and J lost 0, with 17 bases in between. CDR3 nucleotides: TGTGCCAGCTCGACCAACGCACCTCGAACAACTAATGAAAAACTGTTTTTT. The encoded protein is CASSTNAPRTTNEKLFF.

CDR3 nucleotides: TGTGCCAGCAGCTTCTCCACAGATACGCAGTATTTT. This sequence encodes CASSFSTDTQYF. The rearrangement uses TRBV5-6 and TRBJ2-3; D gene uncertain. Germline CDR1 and CDR2: SGHDT and YYEEEE. The CDR3 loop spans 12 amino acids. With 2 bases removed from V and 2 bases from J, the gap between germline ends came to 3 bases.

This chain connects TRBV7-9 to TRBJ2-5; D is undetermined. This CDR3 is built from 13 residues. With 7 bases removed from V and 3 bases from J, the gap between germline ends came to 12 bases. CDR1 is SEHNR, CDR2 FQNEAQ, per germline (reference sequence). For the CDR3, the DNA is TGTGCCAGCAAAGGAACAATTGAAGAGACCCAGTACTTC. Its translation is CASKGTIEETQYF.

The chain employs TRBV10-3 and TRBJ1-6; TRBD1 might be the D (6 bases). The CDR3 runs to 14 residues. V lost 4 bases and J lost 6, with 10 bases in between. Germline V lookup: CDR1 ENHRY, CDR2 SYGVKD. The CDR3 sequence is CAISGGPLNSPLHF. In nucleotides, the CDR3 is TGTGCCATCAGTGGGGGGCCCCTTAATTCACCCCTCCACTTT.

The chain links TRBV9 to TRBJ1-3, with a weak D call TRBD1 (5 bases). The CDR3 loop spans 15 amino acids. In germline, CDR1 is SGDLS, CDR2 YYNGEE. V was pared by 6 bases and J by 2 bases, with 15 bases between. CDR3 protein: CASTPLPGPGNTIYF. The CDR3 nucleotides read TGTGCCAGCACCCCCTTGCCGGGACCTGGAAACACCATATATTTT.

CDR3 DNA: TGCGCCAGCAGCCAGGCACGACAGAACACTGAAGCTTTCTTT. It specifies CASSQARQNTEAFF. This chain links TRBV4-1 with TRBJ1-1; D call uncertain. Trimming took 3 bases from V and 1 from J, leaving 9 bases between them. Germline V lookup: CDR1 MGHRA, CDR2 YSYEKL. The CDR3 is 14 residues long.

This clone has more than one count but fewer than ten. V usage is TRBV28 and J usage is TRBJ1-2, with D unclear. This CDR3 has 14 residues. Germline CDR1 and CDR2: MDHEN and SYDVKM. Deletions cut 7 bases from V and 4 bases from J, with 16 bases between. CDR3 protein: CASTPRTLLYGYTF. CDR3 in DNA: TGTGCCAGCACCCCCAGAACCTTACTCTATGGCTACACCTTC.

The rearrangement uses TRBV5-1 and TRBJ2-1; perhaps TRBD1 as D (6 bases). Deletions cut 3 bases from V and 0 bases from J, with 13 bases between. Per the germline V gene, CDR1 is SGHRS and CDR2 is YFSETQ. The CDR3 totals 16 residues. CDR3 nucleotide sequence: TGCGCCAGCAGCTCACCTGAGACAGGCTCCTACAATGAGCAGTTCTTC. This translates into CASSSPETGSYNEQFF.

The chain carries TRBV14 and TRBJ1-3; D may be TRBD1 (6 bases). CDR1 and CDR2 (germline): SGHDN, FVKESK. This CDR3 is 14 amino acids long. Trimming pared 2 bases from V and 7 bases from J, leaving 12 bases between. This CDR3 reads CASSQSGHSNTIYF. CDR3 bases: TGTGCCAGCAGCCAATCGGGACATTCCAACACCATATATTTT.